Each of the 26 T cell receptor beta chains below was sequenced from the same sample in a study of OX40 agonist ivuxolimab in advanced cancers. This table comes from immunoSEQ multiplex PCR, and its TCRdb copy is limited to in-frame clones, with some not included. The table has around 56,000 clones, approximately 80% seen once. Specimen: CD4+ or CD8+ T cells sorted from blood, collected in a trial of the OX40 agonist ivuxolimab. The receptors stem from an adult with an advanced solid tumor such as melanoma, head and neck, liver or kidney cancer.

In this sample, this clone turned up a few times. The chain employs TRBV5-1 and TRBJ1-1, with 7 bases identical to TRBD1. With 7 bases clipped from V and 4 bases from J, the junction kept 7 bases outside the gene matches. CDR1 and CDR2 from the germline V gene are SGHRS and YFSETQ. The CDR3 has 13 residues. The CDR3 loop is CASRRAGGTEAFF. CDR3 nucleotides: TGCGCCAGCCGCCGCGCAGGGGGCACTGAAGCTTTCTTT.

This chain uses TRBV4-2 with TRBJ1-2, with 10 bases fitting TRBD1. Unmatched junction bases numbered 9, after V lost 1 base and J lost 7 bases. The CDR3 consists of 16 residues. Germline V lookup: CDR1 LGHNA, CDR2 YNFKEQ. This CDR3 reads CASSQVGTGDKSGYTF. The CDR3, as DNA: TGTGCCAGCAGCCAAGTAGGGACAGGGGATAAGAGTGGCTACACCTTC.

The CDR3 reads CASSTAGGSRGNTIYF. The CDR3 DNA follows: TGTGCCAGCAGCACGGCGGGGGGTTCGCGAGGAAACACCATATATTTT. The rearrangement joins TRBV7-2 to TRBJ1-3; D might be TRBD1 (5 bases). The ends were cut back, 5 bases at V and 4 bases at J, with 18 bases in the middle. Germline V gene sequence: CDR1 SGHTA, CDR2 FQGNSA. CDR3 length: 16 amino acids.

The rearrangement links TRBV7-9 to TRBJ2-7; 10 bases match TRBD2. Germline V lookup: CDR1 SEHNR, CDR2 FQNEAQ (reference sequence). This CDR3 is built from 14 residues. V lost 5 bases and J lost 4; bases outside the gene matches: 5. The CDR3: CASSPAGLAYEQYF. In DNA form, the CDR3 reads TGTGCCAGCAGCCCTGCGGGACTAGCGTACGAGCAGTACTTC.

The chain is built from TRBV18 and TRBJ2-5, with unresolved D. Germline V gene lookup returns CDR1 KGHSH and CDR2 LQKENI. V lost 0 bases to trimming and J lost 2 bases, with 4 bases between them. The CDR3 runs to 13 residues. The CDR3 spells CASSPPGQETQYF. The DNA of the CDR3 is TGTGCCAGCTCACCACCCGGACAAGAGACCCAGTACTTC.

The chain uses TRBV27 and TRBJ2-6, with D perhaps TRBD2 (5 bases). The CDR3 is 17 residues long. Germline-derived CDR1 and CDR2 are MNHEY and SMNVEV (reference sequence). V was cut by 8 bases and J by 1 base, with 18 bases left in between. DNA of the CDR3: TGTGCCAGCTCCCGCCGAGGGCAGAGTTCTGGGGCCAACGTCCTGACTTTC. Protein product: CASSRRGQSSGANVLTF.

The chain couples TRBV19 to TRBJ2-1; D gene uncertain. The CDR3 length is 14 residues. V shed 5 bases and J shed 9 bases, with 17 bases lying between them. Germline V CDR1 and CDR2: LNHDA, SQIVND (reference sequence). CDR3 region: CASSPPEAAAEQFF. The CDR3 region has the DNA TGTGCCAGTAGTCCCCCCGAGGCCGCCGCTGAGCAGTTCTTC.

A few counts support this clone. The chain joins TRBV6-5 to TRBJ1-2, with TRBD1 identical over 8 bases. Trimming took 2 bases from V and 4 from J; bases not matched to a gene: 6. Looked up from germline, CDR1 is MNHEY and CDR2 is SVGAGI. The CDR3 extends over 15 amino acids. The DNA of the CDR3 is TGTGCCAGCAGTTACGGGCAGGGGGCGGGCTATGGCTACACCTTC. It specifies CASSYGQGAGYGYTF.

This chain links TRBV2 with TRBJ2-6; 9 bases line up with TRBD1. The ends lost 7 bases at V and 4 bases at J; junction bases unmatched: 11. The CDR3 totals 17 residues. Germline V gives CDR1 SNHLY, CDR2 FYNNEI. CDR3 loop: CASNPLQGAAGANVLTF. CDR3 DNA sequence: TGTGCCAGCAACCCTCTACAGGGGGCGGCCGGGGCCAACGTCCTGACTTTC.

CDR3 amino acids: CASMRGWGEKLFF. The CDR3 DNA reads TGTGCCAGCATGAGGGGGTGGGGTGAAAAACTGTTTTTT. This rearrangement joins TRBV28 to TRBJ1-4, with D possibly TRBD1 on 6 matching bases. This CDR3 comprises 13 residues. With 7 bases removed from V and 7 bases from J, the gap between germline ends came to 13 bases. Germline CDR1 is MDHEN and CDR2 is SYDVKM.

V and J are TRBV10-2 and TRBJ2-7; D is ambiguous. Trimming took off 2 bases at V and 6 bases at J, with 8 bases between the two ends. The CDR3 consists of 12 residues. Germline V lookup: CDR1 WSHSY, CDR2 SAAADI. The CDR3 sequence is CASSEIRAEQYF. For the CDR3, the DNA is TGCGCCAGCAGTGAGATAAGAGCCGAGCAGTACTTC.

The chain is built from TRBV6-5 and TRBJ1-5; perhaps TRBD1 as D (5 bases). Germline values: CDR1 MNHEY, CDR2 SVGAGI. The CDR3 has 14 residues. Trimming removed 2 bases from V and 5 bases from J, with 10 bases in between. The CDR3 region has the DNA TGTGCCAGCAGTTACAGGGACGGGGATCAGCCCCAGCATTTT. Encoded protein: CASSYRDGDQPQHF.

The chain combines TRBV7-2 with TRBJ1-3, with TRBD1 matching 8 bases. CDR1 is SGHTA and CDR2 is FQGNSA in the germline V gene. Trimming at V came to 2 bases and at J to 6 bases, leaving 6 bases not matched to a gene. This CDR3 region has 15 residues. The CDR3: CASSLSGQGINTIYF. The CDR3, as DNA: TGTGCCAGCAGCTTAAGCGGACAGGGTATAAACACCATATATTTT.

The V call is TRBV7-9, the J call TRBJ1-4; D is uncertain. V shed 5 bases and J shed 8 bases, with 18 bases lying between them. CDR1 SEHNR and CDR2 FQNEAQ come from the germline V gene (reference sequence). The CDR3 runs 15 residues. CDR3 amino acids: CASSPHRGSGEKLFF. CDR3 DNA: TGTGCCAGCAGCCCCCACCGCGGGTCGGGAGAAAAACTGTTTTTT.

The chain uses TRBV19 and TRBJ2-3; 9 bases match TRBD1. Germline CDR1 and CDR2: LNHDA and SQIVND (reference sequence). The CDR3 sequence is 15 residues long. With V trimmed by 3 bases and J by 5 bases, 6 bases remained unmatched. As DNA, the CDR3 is TGTGCCAGTAGTATTCCGGGACAGGGTCTAGATACGCAGTATTTT. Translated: CASSIPGQGLDTQYF.

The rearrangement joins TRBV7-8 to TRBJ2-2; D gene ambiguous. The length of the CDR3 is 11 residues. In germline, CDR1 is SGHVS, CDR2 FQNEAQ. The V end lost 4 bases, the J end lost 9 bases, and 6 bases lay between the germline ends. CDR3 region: CASSSPRELFF. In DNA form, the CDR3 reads TGTGCCAGCAGCTCCCCGCGGGAGCTGTTTTTT.

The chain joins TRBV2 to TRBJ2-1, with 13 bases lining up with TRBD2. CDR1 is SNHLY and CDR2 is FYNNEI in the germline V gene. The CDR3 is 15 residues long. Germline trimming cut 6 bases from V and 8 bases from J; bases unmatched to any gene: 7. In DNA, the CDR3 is TGTGCCAGCAGACGACTAGCGGGAGGAGTGGATGAGCAGTTCTTC. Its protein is CASRRLAGGVDEQFF. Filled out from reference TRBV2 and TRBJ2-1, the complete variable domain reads EPEVTQTPSHQVTQMGQEVILRCVPISNHLYFYWYRQILGQKVEFLVSFYNNEISEKSEIFDDQFSVERPDGSNFTLKIRSTKLEDSAMYFCASRRLAGGVDEQFFGPGTRLTVL.

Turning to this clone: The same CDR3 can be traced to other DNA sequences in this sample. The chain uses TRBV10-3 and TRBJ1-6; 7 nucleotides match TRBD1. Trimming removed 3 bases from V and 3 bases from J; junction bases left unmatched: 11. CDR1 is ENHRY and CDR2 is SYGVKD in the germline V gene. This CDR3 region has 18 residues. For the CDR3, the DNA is TGTGCCATCAGTGAATTCGGACAGGCGAGCGACTATAATTCACCCCTCCACTTT. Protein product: CAISEFGQASDYNSPLHF.

CDR3 loop: CASSPLPQGSYEKLFF. For the CDR3, the DNA is TGCGCCAGCAGCCCCCTCCCCCAGGGGTCATATGAAAAACTGTTTTTT. V is TRBV4-1 and J is TRBJ1-4; the D gene is possibly TRBD1 (6 bases). CDR3 length equals 16 residues. Between the trimmed V and J ends, which lost 4 bases and 6 bases, there was a span of 18 bases. CDR1 is MGHRA and CDR2 is YSYEKL in the germline V gene.

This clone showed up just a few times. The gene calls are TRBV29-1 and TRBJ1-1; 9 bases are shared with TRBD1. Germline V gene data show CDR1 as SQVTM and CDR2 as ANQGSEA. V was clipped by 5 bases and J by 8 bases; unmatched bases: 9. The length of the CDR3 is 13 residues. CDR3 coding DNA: TGCAGCGTTAACAGGGGGCGCGACGCGGAAGCTTTCTTT. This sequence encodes CSVNRGRDAEAFF.

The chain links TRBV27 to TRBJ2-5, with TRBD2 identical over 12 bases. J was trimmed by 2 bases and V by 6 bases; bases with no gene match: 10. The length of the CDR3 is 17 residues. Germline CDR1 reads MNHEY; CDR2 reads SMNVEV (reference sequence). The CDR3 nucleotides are TGTGCCAGCAGCTGGGACGGACTAGCGGGAACACAAGAGACCCAGTACTTC. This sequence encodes CASSWDGLAGTQETQYF.

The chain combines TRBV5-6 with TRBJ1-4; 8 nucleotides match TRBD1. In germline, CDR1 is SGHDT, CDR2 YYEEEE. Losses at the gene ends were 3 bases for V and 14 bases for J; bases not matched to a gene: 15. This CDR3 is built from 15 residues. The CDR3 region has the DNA TGTGCCAGCAGCTCTAGACAGGGGCGTGGGGAAGGTCTGTTTTTT. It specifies CASSSRQGRGEGLFF. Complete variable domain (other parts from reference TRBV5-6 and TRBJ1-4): DAGVTQSPTHLIKTRGQQVTLRCSPKSGHDTVSWYQQALGQGPQFIFQYYEEEERQRGNFPDRFSGHQFPNYSSELNVNALLLGDSALYLCASSSRQGRGEGLFFGSGTQLSVL.

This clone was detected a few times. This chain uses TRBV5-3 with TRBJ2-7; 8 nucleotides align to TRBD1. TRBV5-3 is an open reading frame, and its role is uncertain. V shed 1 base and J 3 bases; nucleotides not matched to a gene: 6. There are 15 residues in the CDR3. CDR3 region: CARSLRDRRFYEQYF. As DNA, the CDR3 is TGTGCCAGAAGCTTGAGGGACAGGAGGTTCTACGAGCAGTACTTC.

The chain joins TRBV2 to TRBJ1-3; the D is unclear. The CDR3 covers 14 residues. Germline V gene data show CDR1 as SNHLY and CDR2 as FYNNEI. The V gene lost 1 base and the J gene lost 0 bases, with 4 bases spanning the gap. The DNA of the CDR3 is TGTGCCAGCAGTGAAGTTATCTCTGGAAACACCATATATTTT. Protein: CASSEVISGNTIYF.

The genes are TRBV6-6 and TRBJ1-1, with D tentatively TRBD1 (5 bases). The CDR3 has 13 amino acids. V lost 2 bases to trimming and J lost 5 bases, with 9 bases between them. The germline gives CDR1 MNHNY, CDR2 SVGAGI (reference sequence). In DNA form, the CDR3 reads TGTGCCAGCAGTTACGATCAGGGTACTGAAGCTTTCTTT. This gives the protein CASSYDQGTEAFF.

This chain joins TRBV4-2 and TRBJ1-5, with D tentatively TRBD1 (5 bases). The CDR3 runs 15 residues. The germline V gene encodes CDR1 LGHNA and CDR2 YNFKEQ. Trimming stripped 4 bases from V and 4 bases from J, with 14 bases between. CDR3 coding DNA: TGTGCCAGCAGCCTCCGACGGGGCGAGAATCAGCCCCAGCATTTT. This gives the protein CASSLRRGENQPQHF.